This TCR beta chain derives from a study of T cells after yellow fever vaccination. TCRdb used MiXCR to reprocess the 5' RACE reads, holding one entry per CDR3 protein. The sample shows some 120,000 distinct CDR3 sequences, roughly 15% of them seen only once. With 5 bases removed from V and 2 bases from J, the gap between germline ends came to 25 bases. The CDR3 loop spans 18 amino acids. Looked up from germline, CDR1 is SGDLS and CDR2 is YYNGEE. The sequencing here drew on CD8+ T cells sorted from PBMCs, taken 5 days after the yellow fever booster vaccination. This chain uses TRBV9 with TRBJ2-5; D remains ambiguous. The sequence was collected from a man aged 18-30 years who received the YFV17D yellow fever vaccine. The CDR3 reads CASSGIGNLASDQETQYF. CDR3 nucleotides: TGTGCCAGCAGTGGTATTGGGAACCTCGCGTCAGATCAAGAGACCCAGTACTTC.